The 3 T cell receptor beta chains presented below share a single source sample, sequenced in a study of blood T cell repertoires in COVID-19. Some clones are missing from TCRdb's copy, which holds only in-frame ones; the method was immunoSEQ multiplex PCR. This table holds 250,000 or so clones, approximately 83% found once. The sample taken for sequencing was peripheral blood. All receptors come from a human donor in a cohort sampled during active COVID-19.

The CDR3 nucleotides read TGTGCCTGGAGTACCCGTCTGCTAGCGGGAGGCTACGAGCAGTACTTC. Its translation: CAWSTRLLAGGYEQYF. This chain joins TRBV30 and TRBJ2-7; 11 nucleotides align to TRBD2. The CDR3 runs to 16 residues. Trimming took 2 bases from V and 3 from J; bases not matched to a gene: 9. CDR1 is GTSNPN and CDR2 is SVGIG in the germline V gene (reference sequence).

The chain uses TRBV5-1 and TRBJ1-4; 7 nucleotides match TRBD1. Germline V lookup: CDR1 SGHRS, CDR2 YFSETQ. The CDR3 has 17 amino acids. Trimming at V came to 4 bases and at J to 0 bases, leaving 9 bases not matched to a gene. The CDR3 loop reads CASSRDRGVSTNEKLFF. The DNA of the CDR3 is TGCGCCAGCAGCCGGGACAGAGGAGTTTCAACTAATGAAAAACTGTTTTTT.

The chain carries TRBV19 and TRBJ2-7; D is uncertain. Trimming stripped 3 bases from V and 1 base from J, with 7 bases between. Germline V gene sequence: CDR1 LNHDA, CDR2 SQIVND (reference sequence). This CDR3 spans 13 amino acids. CDR3 DNA: TGTGCCAGTAGTATTGGCAGTTCCTACGAGCAGTACTTC. It codes for CASSIGSSYEQYF. Complete variable domain (other parts from reference TRBV19 and TRBJ2-7): DGGITQSPKYLFRKEGQNVTLSCEQNLNHDAMYWYRQDPGQGLRLIYYSQIVNDFQKGDIAEGYSVSREKKESFPLTVTSAQKNPTAFYLCASSIGSSYEQYFGPGTRLTVT.